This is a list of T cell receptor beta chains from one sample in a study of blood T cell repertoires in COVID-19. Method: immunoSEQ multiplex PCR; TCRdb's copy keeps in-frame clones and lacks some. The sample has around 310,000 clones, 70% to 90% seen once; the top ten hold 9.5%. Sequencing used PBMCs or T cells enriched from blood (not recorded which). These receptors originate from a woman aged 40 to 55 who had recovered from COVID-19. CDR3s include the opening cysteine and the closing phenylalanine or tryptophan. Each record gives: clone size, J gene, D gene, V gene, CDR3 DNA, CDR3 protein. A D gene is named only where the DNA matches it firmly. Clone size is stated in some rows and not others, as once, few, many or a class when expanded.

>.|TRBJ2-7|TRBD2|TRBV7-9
TGTGCCAGCAGCTCACCTAGCGGGAGGTACGAGCAGTACTTC
CASSSPSGRYEQYF
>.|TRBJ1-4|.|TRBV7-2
TGTGCCAGCAGCTTAGGGGTGGCCCGGGGGCTGTTTTTT
CASSLGVARGLFF
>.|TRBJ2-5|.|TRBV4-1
TGCGCCAGCAGCCAAGCCCCCAACAGGGGGGGGGAGACCCAGTACTTC
CASSQAPNRGGETQYF
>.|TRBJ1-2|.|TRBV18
TGTGCCAGCTCACCATCCCGTGGGGACACAAGCTATGGCTACACCTTC
CASSPSRGDTSYGYTF
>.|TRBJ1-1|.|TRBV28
TGTGCCAGCAGTCCCGCATTCAAGGGGGACCCTGAAGCTTTCTTT
CASSPAFKGDPEAFF
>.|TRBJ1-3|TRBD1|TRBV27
TGTGCCAGCAGTCCACAGGGGGCGGTTGGAAACACCATATATTTT
CASSPQGAVGNTIYF
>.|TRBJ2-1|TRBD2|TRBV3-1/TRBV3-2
TGTGCCAGCAGCCGTACTAGCGGGGGGCTTACTGAGCAGTTCTTC
CASSRTSGGLTEQFF
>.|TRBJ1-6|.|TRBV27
TGTGCCAGCAGCTTAGTACAGAGCTCCTATAATTCACCCCTCCACTTT
CASSLVQSSYNSPLHF
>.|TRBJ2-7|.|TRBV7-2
TGTGCCAGCAGCTTAGGACCGGGGACAGAGCAGTACTTC
CASSLGPGTEQYF
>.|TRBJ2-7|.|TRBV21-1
TGTGCCAGCAGCAAAGCCACACCGACTAGCGGGAGCCCCTACGAGCAGTACTTC
CASSKATPTSGSPYEQYF
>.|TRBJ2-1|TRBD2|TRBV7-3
TGTGCCAGCAGCTCGCTAGCGGGGGCCTCGGAGCAGTTCTTC
CASSSLAGASEQFF
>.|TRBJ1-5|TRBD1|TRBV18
TGTGCCAGCTCACCAGAGGCCGTCAGGGGGCTTTATAAGAGCAATCAGCCCCAGCATTTT
CASSPEAVRGLYKSNQPQHF
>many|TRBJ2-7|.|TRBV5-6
TGTGCCAGCAGCTTGTACCAACCTCCACGGGGCGAGCAGTACTTC
CASSLYQPPRGEQYF
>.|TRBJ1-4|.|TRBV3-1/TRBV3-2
TGTGCCAGCAGCCAAGGAGGCAGGGGTAATGAAAAACTGTTTTTT
CASSQGGRGNEKLFF
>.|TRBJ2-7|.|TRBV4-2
TGTGCCAGCAGCCGGGACAACTACTACGAGCAGTACTTC
CASSRDNYYEQYF
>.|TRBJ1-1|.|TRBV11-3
TGTGCCAGCAGCTCACCCGGTGCGAGGTTCACTGAAGCTTTCTTT
CASSSPGARFTEAFF
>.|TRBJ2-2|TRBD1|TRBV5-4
TGTGCCAGCAGCTACCGGGACAGGGCCACCGGGGAGCTGTTTTTT
CASSYRDRATGELFF
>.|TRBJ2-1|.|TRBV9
TGTGCCAGCAGCCCAGCTTACGGGTATGAGCAGTTCTTC
CASSPAYGYEQFF
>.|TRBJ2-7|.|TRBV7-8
TGTGCCAGCAGCTTCGCCGGGCCTCGGGCAGGGGAGCAGTACTTC
CASSFAGPRAGEQYF
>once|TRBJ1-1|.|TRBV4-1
TGCGCCAGCAGCCAAGGGCCTAGCCCGGGGGGCACTGAAGCTTTCTTT
CASSQGPSPGGTEAFF
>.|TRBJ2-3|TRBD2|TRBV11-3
TGTGCCAGCAGCGCCTGGACTAGCAGTAGCACAGATACGCAGTATTTT
CASSAWTSSSTDTQYF
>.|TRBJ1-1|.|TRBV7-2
TGTGCCAGCAGTTTACTAGGTACTGGGAACACTGAAGCTTTCTTT
CASSLLGTGNTEAFF
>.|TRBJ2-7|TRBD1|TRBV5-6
TGTGCCAGCAGGAGGGACAGCCTCGAGCAGTACTTC
CASRRDSLEQYF
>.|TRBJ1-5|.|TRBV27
TGTGCCAGCAGTTACTCGACAGGCCTGGATCAGCCCCAGCATTTT
CASSYSTGLDQPQHF
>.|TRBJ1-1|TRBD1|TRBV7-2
TGTGCCAGCAGCTTAGCGAGGACAGGGGCGAACACTGAAGCTTTCTTT
CASSLARTGANTEAFF
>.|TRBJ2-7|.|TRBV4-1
TGCGCCAGCAGCCTTACGCTCGAGGGTCTCGAGCAGTACTTC
CASSLTLEGLEQYF
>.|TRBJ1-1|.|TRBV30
TGTGCCTGGAGGGAGTCTCCAGCGAACACTGAAGCTTTCTTT
CAWRESPANTEAFF
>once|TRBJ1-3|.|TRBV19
TGTGCCAGTAGTACGTCAGGCAGCTCTGGAAACACCATATATTTT
CASSTSGSSGNTIYF
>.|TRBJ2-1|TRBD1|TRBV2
TGTGCCGGAGGTCTGGACAGGGTTATCGGTGAGCAGTTCTTC
CAGGLDRVIGEQFF
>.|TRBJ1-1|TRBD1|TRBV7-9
TGTGCCAGCAGCTCCGACAGGGAGAGGACTGAAGCTTTCTTT
CASSSDRERTEAFF
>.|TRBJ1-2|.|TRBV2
TGTGCCAGCAGTGATGGCCAGGGCAGGGGCTACACCTTC
CASSDGQGRGYTF
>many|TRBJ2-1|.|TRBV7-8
TGTGCCAGCAGCTTTGGGCTCGGGATCTCCTACAATGAGCAGTTCTTC
CASSFGLGISYNEQFF
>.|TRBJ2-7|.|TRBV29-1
TGCAGCGTTGAAATTAGTTACGAGCAGTACTTC
CSVEISYEQYF
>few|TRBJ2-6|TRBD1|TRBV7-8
TGTGCCAGCAGCTTCAAGGGGGCAGGCTCTGGGGCCAACGTCCTGACTTTC
CASSFKGAGSGANVLTF
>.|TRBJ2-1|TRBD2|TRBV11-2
TGTGCCAGCAGCCGACGACTAGCGGAAAACAATGAGCAGTTCTTC
CASSRRLAENNEQFF
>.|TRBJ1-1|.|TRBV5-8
TGTGCCAGCCCTAGAACGGTTGAGGGGGATGAAGCTTTCTTT
CASPRTVEGDEAFF
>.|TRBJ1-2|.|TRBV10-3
TGTGCCATCAGTCGAGGGGGTAACTATGGCTACACCTTC
CAISRGGNYGYTF
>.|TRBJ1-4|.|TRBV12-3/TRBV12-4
TGTGCCAGCATCGGACTGGGAAAACTGTTTTTT
CASIGLGKLFF
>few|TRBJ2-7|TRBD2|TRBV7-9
TGTGCCAGCAGCCCACCGGGAGGACCCTACGAGCAGTACTTC
CASSPPGGPYEQYF
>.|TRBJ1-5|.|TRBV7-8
TGTGCCAGCAGCTCGGACAGCTTCGTTCAGCCCCAGCATTTT
CASSSDSFVQPQHF
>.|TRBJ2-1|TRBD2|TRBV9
TGTGCCAGCACCCTAGCGGGAGACCTCTACAATGAGCAGTTCTTC
CASTLAGDLYNEQFF
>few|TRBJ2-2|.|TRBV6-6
TGTGCCAGCAGTTACGGGGACACGGCGGAGCCCGGGGAGCTGTTTTTT
CASSYGDTAEPGELFF
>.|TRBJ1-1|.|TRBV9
TGTGCCAGCAGCGTCGTCCAGGGTGATGAAGCTTTCTTT
CASSVVQGDEAFF
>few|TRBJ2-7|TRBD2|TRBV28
TGTGCCAGCAGTCCTCTGGGGCTAGCGGGAGTCTACGAGCAGTACTTC
CASSPLGLAGVYEQYF
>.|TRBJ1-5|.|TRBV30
TGTGCCTGCACCCTAGGAAGCAATCAGCCCCAGCATTTT
CACTLGSNQPQHF
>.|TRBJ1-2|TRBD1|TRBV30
TGTGCCTGGAGTTCAGGGGGCCTTGGCTACACCTTC
CAWSSGGLGYTF
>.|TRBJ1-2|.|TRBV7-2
TGTGCCAGCAGCTTAGCAACGGAGAATGGCTACACCTTC
CASSLATENGYTF
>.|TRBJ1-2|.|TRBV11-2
TGTGCCAGCAGCCCAGGACTGGGCGCTAACTATGGCTACACCTTC
CASSPGLGANYGYTF
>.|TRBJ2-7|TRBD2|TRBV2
TGTGCCATACGACTAGCCGGCAACGAGCAGTACTTC
CAIRLAGNEQYF
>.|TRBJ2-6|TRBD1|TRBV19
TGTGCAACTTCTAGGGGGCAGGGATTTGGGGCCAACGTCCTGACTTTC
CATSRGQGFGANVLTF
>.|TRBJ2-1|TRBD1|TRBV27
TGTGCCAGCAGTCTCCGGGACAGGGTCTATGAGCAGTTCTTC
CASSLRDRVYEQFF
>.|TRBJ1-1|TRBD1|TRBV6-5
TGTGCCAGCAGACCTCCCAGACAGGGGCCAGGCGAAGCTTTCTTT
CASRPPRQGPGEAFF
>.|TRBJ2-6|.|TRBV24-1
TGTGCCACTGCAGGGTCTGGGGCCAACGTCCTGACTTTC
CATAGSGANVLTF
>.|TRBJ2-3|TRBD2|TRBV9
TGTGCCAGCAGCGTGGGCGGGAGCCGGACAGATACGCAGTATTTT
CASSVGGSRTDTQYF
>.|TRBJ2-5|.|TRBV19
TGTGCCAGTAGTCCCCGGGGAAAAGAGACCCAGTACTTC
CASSPRGKETQYF
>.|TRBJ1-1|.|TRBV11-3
TGTGCCAGCAGCTTAGATGGGGACTCCCCTTCCAGGAGCTTT
CASSLDGDSPSRSF
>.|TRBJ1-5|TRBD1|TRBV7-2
TGTGCCAGCAGCTACAGGGGGCGCGGGCAGCCCCAGCATTTT
CASSYRGRGQPQHF